These T cell receptor beta chains were read from a single sample in a study of cytomegalovirus exposure and HLA in healthy donors. Only in-frame clones appear in the TCRdb table, and some are missing; sequencing was by immunoSEQ multiplex PCR. The sample has a few hundred thousand clones, roughly nine tenths seen once. Sequenced: PBMCs. These receptors all stem from a man between 18 and 29 years old in good health and CMV-seropositive. CDR3s include the opening cysteine and the closing phenylalanine or tryptophan. A D gene is named only where the DNA matches it firmly. Size tells how often a clone was seen (once, few, many) or the class of an expanded clone, and some rows leave it out.

len,d_gene,abundance,j_gene,v_gene,CDR3aa,CDR3nt
15,TRBD2,NA,TRBJ2-5,TRBV2,CASRAFAGGGETQYF,TGTGCCAGCAGAGCCTTTGCGGGAGGAGGAGAGACCCAGTACTTC
15,TRBD2,NA,TRBJ2-3,TRBV10-3,CAISGASGNPDTQYF,TGTGCCATCAGTGGGGCTAGCGGGAACCCAGATACGCAGTATTTT
14,NA,NA,TRBJ1-2,TRBV5-4,CASSSEQGNYGYTF,TGTGCCAGCAGTAGTGAGCAGGGGAACTATGGCTACACCTTC
15,NA,once,TRBJ2-3,TRBV18,CASSQNGPSTDTQYF,TGTGCCAGCTCACAGAATGGCCCCAGCACAGATACGCAGTATTTT
15,NA,NA,TRBJ1-1,TRBV7-9,CASSLGHRDDTEAFF,TGTGCCAGCAGCTTAGGTCACAGGGACGACACTGAAGCTTTCTTT
13,NA,many,TRBJ2-3,TRBV6-4,CASSEGETDTQYF,TGTGCCAGCAGTGAGGGGGAAACAGATACGCAGTATTTT
15,NA,NA,TRBJ1-5,TRBV2,CASSGGIYSNQPQHF,TGTGCCAGCAGTGGCGGGATCTATAGCAATCAGCCCCAGCATTTT
14,NA,once,TRBJ1-2,TRBV6-5,CASSYAGARYGYTF,TGTGCCAGCAGTTACGCCGGGGCACGGTATGGCTACACCTTC
12,NA,NA,TRBJ1-2,TRBV6-6,CASRQTADGYTF,TGTGCCAGCAGGCAGACGGCAGATGGCTACACCTTC
12,NA,NA,TRBJ2-5,TRBV5-6,CASSLGHETQYF,TGTGCCAGCAGCCTGGGTCACGAGACCCAGTACTTC
13,NA,NA,TRBJ2-3,TRBV28,CASSSAGPDTQYF,TGTGCCAGCAGTTCGGCTGGCCCAGATACGCAGTATTTT
17,TRBD1,once,TRBJ1-2,TRBV6-1,CASSEGVGTELNYGYTF,TGTGCCAGCAGTGAAGGGGTGGGGACAGAACTGAACTATGGCTACACCTTC
14,TRBD1,NA,TRBJ2-7,TRBV6-1,CASSVGQGFREQYF,TGTGCCAGCAGTGTCGGACAGGGGTTTCGGGAGCAGTACTTC
15,TRBD1,NA,TRBJ2-3,TRBV7-6,CASTLGQGGTDTQYF,TGTGCCAGCACCCTCGGACAGGGGGGAACAGATACGCAGTATTTT
12,TRBD2,NA,TRBJ2-7,TRBV11-2,CASSRTSYEQYF,TGTGCCAGCAGCAGGACTAGCTACGAGCAGTACTTC
12,NA,NA,TRBJ2-5,TRBV29-1,CSVDPYRETQYF,TGCAGCGTCGATCCGTACCGAGAGACCCAGTACTTC
15,TRBD2,NA,TRBJ2-1,TRBV9,CASTPGTSDYNEQFF,TGTGCCAGCACCCCCGGGACTAGCGACTACAATGAGCAGTTCTTC
14,NA,NA,TRBJ1-1,TRBV11-3,CASSLRGTATEAFF,TGTGCCAGCAGCTTAAGGGGGACCGCTACCGAAGCTTTCTTT